The 15 T cell receptor beta chains below come from one sample, sequenced in a study of CD4 and CD8 cells across lung adenocarcinoma regions. A single record per CDR3 protein comes from TCRdb applying MiXCR to the PCR reads. The repertoire includes under 20,000 distinct CDR3 sequences, 50% of them detected once, and roughly 34% sits in the top ten. The sample comprised CD8+ T cells from the margin of a lung tumor. These receptor sequences come from a male donor with lung adenocarcinoma. The CD4 and CD8 labels of this study may be unreliable.

This sequence joins TRBV10-3 and TRBJ2-5, with TRBD2 identical over 10 bases. The CDR3 length is 20 residues. In germline, CDR1 is ENHRY, CDR2 SYGVKD. With 3 bases clipped from V and 0 bases from J, the junction kept 16 bases outside the gene matches. The CDR3 DNA is TGTGCCATCAGTGATAGGTCGGCGGGTAGCGGGGGGCGTTACCAAGAGACCCAGTACTTC. Its protein product is CAISDRSAGSGGRYQETQYF.

This clonotype is categorized as medium-sized. The V and J genes are TRBV6-1 and TRBJ2-6; D gene ambiguous. Germline V CDR1 and CDR2: MNHNS, SASEGT. The CDR3 runs to 15 residues. V lost 1 base, J lost 0 bases, and 4 bases lay in between. This CDR3 reads CASSEGSSGANVLTF. The CDR3 nucleotides read TGTGCCAGCAGTGAAGGATCCTCTGGGGCCAACGTCCTGACTTTC.

The chain recombines TRBV6-1 with TRBJ2-4; D is perhaps TRBD1 (5 bases). The V and J ends lost 9 bases and 13 bases respectively, with 22 bases between them. This CDR3 contains 13 residues. Germline V lookup: CDR1 MNHNS, CDR2 SASEGT. DNA for the CDR3: TGTGCCAGGGGGCTGGGTGGGAAAGATATGCAGTACTTC. This encodes CARGLGGKDMQYF.

The chain is built from TRBV20-1 and TRBJ2-2; D perhaps matches TRBD2 (7 bases). The V end lost 5 bases, the J end lost 2 bases, and 18 bases lay between the germline ends. The CDR3 has 16 residues. In germline, CDR1 is DFQATT, CDR2 SNEGSKA (reference sequence). The CDR3 nucleotides read TGCAGTGCTCGTAGGGGGGGGGGGCCCAACACCGGGGAGCTGTTTTTT. Protein: CSARRGGGPNTGELFF.

The chain couples TRBV19 to TRBJ2-1, with 12 bases lining up with TRBD2. Germline V gene sequence: CDR1 LNHDA, CDR2 SQIVND (reference sequence). With V trimmed by 5 bases and J by 3 bases, 5 bases remained unmatched. The CDR3 spans 16 residues. CDR3 in DNA: TGTGCCAGTAGTGGATGGACTAGCGGGAACTACAATGAGCAGTTCTTC. This gives the protein CASSGWTSGNYNEQFF.

At least ten counts were recorded for this clonotype. CDR3 loop: CASSLRTSYNEQFF. CDR3 DNA: TGTGCCAGCAGTTTACGGACTAGTTACAATGAGCAGTTCTTC. The chain links TRBV12-3 or TRBV12-4 to TRBJ2-1; 7 bases are shared with TRBD2. V lost 2 bases and J lost 4; bases outside the gene matches: 2. This CDR3 is built from 14 residues.

This clonotype appeared many times. The chain employs TRBV6-5 and TRBJ2-1; 11 nucleotides line up with TRBD1. CDR3 length equals 16 residues. The V and J ends lost 0 bases and 6 bases, in that order; junction bases with no gene match: 4. Germline V gene sequence: CDR1 MNHEY, CDR2 SVGAGI. The CDR3 sequence is CASSYSSGTGGNEQFF. CDR3 DNA sequence: TGTGCCAGCAGTTACTCGTCCGGGACAGGGGGCAATGAGCAGTTCTTC.

J is TRBJ2-1 and V is TRBV27; tentatively, D is TRBD1 or TRBD2 (6 bases each). The J call is uncertain, as TRBJ2-7 better fits the DNA end. CDR1 is MNHEY, CDR2 SMNVEV, per germline (reference sequence). The CDR3 runs to 15 residues. CDR3 loop: CAAGFGSRDTETQYF. The DNA for the CDR3 is TGTGCCGCGGGGTTCGGGAGCCGGGACACAGAGACGCAGTACTTC.

This clonotype turned up a few times. V and J are TRBV6-4 and TRBJ2-1; the D gene is possibly TRBD2 (5 bases). V lost 4 bases and J lost 8, with 9 bases in between. CDR1 is MRHNA, CDR2 SNTAGT, per germline. The CDR3 is 12 amino acids. CDR3 DNA: TGTGCCAGCAGTGCCGAGGGTGATGAGCAGTTCTTC. Residues: CASSAEGDEQFF.

This clonotype is categorized as medium-sized (0.01 to 0.1%). The chain carries TRBV6-1 and TRBJ2-7, with 7 bases aligning to TRBD1. In germline, CDR1 is MNHNS, CDR2 SASEGT. This CDR3 is 13 amino acids long. Germline trimming cut 6 bases from V and 1 base from J; bases unmatched to any gene: 3. CDR3 loop: CASSATGSYEQYF. CDR3 bases: TGTGCCAGCAGCGCGACAGGGTCCTACGAGCAGTACTTC.

By its share, this clonotype is medium-sized. J is TRBJ2-1 and V is TRBV6-1; D is unresolved. The tail of the sequence fits TRBJ2-5 better, so the J call may be wrong. From germline, CDR1 is MNHNS and CDR2 SASEGT. CDR3 length: 13 amino acids. The CDR3, as DNA: TGTGCCAGCAGTGAAGCCGTCGCCGGGACCCAGTACTTC. The encoded protein is CASSEAVAGTQYF.

The genes are TRBV6-1 and TRBJ2-4; D possibly matches TRBD1 or TRBD2 (6 bases each). The CDR3 spans 15 residues. Germline-derived CDR1 and CDR2 are MNHNS and SASEGT. The V and J ends lost 6 bases and 5 bases respectively, with 17 bases between them. This chain's CDR3 is CASSPGGCGQNIQYF. The CDR3 bases are TGTGCCAGCAGCCCCGGGGGCTGTGGCCAAAACATTCAGTACTTC.

This clonotype was seen just once. Compared with germline, one end of the junction differs, possibly owing to a read error. V gene TRBV6-1 combines with J gene TRBJ2-3; D assignment may be TRBD1 or TRBD2 (6 bases each). Germline lookup yields CDR1 MNHNS and CDR2 SASEGT. The CDR3 length is 16 residues. The CDR3 DNA sequence: TGTGCCAGCAGGGGAGCCGGGGGCCGGGTTGAGGAGACGCAGTATTTC. Encoded protein: CASRGAGGRVEETQYF.

Judged by abundance, this clonotype is medium-sized. CDR3 DNA: TGTGCCAGCAGTTTAGAGGCCAAACCTCTTTACTACGAGCAGTACTTC. Encoded protein: CASSLEAKPLYYEQYF. The V call is TRBV27, the J call TRBJ2-1; no definite D call. The closer fit of TRBJ2-7 to the DNA end suggests the J call may be wrong. Germline CDR1 is MNHEY and CDR2 is SMNVEV (reference sequence). The CDR3 loop spans 16 amino acids.

This clonotype was seen many times. J is TRBJ1-1 and V is TRBV6-1; no definite D call. CDR1 is MNHNS, CDR2 SASEGT, per germline. This CDR3 contains 17 residues. V lost 6 bases and J 5 bases, leaving 25 bases between the germline ends. The CDR3 DNA follows: TGTGCCAGCAGGCGGACCCCAAGGGCTGGGTCAAAAACTGAAGCTTTCTTT. It codes for CASRRTPRAGSKTEAFF.